This TCR beta chain was captured by sequencing in a study of shared clonotypes between healthy human individuals. Note on this clone: In the same sample, other DNA sequences code for this CDR3.

Measured with immunoSEQ multiplex PCR; TCRdb has only the in-frame clones, and not every one. The sample shows some 530,000 clones, 81% of them seen only once. Germline assignment: CDR1 MNHEY and CDR2 SMNVEV (reference sequence). The CDR3 runs to 15 residues. V was shortened by 2 bases and J by 2 bases, with 9 bases between the two germline ends. This TCR was recovered from a woman in her thirties or forties in good health. Some clones in this sample may be carry-over from other donors' samples. This chain uses TRBV27 with TRBJ2-2; D might be TRBD1 (6 bases). Sequencing was performed on PBMCs. The CDR3 DNA reads TGTGCCAGCAGTTTAAGGGGGTCTAACACCGGGGAGCTGTTTTTT. It is translated as CASSLRGSNTGELFF.